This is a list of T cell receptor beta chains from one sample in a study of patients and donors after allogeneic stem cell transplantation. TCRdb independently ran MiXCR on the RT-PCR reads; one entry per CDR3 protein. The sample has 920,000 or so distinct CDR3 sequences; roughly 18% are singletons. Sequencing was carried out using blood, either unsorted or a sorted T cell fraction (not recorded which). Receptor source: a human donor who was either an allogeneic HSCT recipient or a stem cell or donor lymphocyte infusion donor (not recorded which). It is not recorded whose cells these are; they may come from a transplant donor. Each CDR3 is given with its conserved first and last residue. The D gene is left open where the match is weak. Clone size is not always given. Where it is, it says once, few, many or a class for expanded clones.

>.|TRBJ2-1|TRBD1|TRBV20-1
TGCAGTGCCCTGGGACAGGGGAGCTCCTACAATGAGCAGTTCTTC
CSALGQGSSYNEQFF
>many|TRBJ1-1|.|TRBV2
TGTGCCAGCAGTGAACAGGGGAACACTGAAGCTTTCTTT
CASSEQGNTEAFF
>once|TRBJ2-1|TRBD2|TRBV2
TGTGCCAGCATGATCGTAGCGGGAGGGGTCGGTGAGCAGTTCTTC
CASMIVAGGVGEQFF
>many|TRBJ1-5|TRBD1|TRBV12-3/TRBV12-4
TGTGCCAGCAGTTTGGTACAGGGGGCTCTCATTGGCAATCAGCCCCAGCATTTT
CASSLVQGALIGNQPQHF
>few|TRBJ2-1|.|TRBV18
TGTGCCAGCTCACCAGACGACAGATACAATGAGCAGTTCTTC
CASSPDDRYNEQFF
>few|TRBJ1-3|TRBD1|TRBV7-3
TGTGCCAGCAGCCCCCGGGGACAGGCTGGAAACACCATATATTTT
CASSPRGQAGNTIYF
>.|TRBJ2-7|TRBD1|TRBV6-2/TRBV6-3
TGTGCCAGCAGTTACGTGGCAGGGGGCCGAAACGAGCAGTACTTC
CASSYVAGGRNEQYF
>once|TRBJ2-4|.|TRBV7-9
TGTGCCAGCAGCTGGAGGGATGGCAAAAACATTCAGTACTTC
CASSWRDGKNIQYF
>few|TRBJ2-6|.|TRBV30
TGTGCCTGGAGTACAGGGAGTGGGGCCAACGTCCTGACTTTC
CAWSTGSGANVLTF
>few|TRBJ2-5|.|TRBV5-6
TGTGCCAGCAGTTTAAGGAGTATTTACCAAGAGACCCAGTACTTC
CASSLRSIYQETQYF
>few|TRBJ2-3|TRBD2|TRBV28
TGTGCCAGCAGTCCCGCCCGGAGCGGGAGGGATACGCAGTATTTT
CASSPARSGRDTQYF
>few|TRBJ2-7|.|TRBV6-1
TGTGCCAGCAGGCAGAGTGATGGGTACGAGCAGTACTTC
CASRQSDGYEQYF
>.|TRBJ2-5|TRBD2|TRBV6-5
TGTGCCAGCAGTTACTCGGGAGGGTCGACCCCGGAGACCCAGTACTTC
CASSYSGGSTPETQYF
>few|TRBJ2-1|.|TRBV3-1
TGTGCCAGCAGCCAAGGTCCGTATGAGCAGTTCTTC
CASSQGPYEQFF